Each of the 22 T cell receptor beta chains below was sequenced from the same sample in a study of blood T cell repertoires in COVID-19. The table came from immunoSEQ multiplex PCR; TCRdb's copy has only in-frame clones and leaves some out. The sample comprises 200,000 to 250,000 clones, roughly 87% of which are singletons, and roughly 3% rests with the top ten. Sample: peripheral blood. These receptor sequences come from a young man with active or convalescent COVID-19.

This chain links TRBV29-1 with TRBJ2-1; 7 bases are a match to TRBD2. J lost 10 bases, V lost 4 bases, and 7 bases had no gene match. The V gene's germline CDR1 is SQVTM and CDR2 ANQGSEA. This CDR3 has 12 residues. CDR3 sequence (DNA): TGCAGCGTTGTTGCGGGAGTTCACGAGCAGTTCTTC. Its protein product is CSVVAGVHEQFF.

The rearrangement uses TRBV3-1 (or the pseudogene TRBV3-2) and TRBJ2-1, with D maybe TRBD2 (6 bases). Between the trimmed V and J ends, which lost 0 bases and 6 bases, there was a span of 12 bases. Per germline, CDR1 LGHDT and CDR2 YNNKEL (reference sequence). The CDR3 runs to 15 residues. The DNA of the CDR3 is TGTGCCAGCAGCCAAGATTACACTAGCTCCAATGAGCAGTTCTTC. It is translated as CASSQDYTSSNEQFF.

The chain links TRBV5-1 to TRBJ2-7; tentative D call: TRBD2 (6 bases). V dropped 3 bases and J dropped 0 bases, with 22 bases sitting between them. CDR3 length: 18 residues. Looked up from germline, CDR1 is SGHRS and CDR2 is YFSETQ. CDR3 sequence: CASSWIFGGALSSYEQYF. CDR3 sequence (DNA): TGCGCCAGCAGCTGGATTTTCGGCGGGGCCCTTAGCTCCTACGAGCAGTACTTC.

The chain recombines TRBV6-5 with TRBJ1-1; 9 bases are a match to TRBD1. V shed 7 bases and J 1 base; nucleotides not matched to a gene: 4. The length of the CDR3 is 14 residues. Germline V lookup: CDR1 MNHEY, CDR2 SVGAGI. CDR3 DNA: TGTGCCAGCATGAAGGACAGGGGGAACACTGAAGCTTTCTTT. This codes for CASMKDRGNTEAFF.

This chain uses TRBV25-1 with TRBJ2-1; possible D gene TRBD1, 6 bases. Germline-derived CDR1 and CDR2 are MGHDK and SYGVNS. The CDR3 covers 14 residues. Trimming left V 6 bases short and J 2 bases short, with 11 bases between. CDR3 protein: CASRTTGPYNEQFF. CDR3 nucleotides: TGTGCCAGCAGGACTACAGGGCCCTACAATGAGCAGTTCTTC.

The rearrangement uses TRBV30 and TRBJ1-6; 7 positions match TRBD1. J was trimmed by 0 bases and V by 3 bases; bases with no gene match: 11. The germline V gene has CDR1 GTSNPN and CDR2 SVGIG (reference sequence). This CDR3 has 18 residues. CDR3 bases: TGTGCCTGGAGCTTTGCCAGGACAGGTAGCTCCTATAATTCACCCCTCCACTTT. As protein: CAWSFARTGSSYNSPLHF. The variable domain in full, with the rest retrieved from reference TRBV30 and TRBJ1-6, is SQTIHQWPATLVQPVGSPLSLECTVEGTSNPNLYWYRQAAGRGLQLLFYSVGIGQISSEVPQNLSASRPQDRQFILSSKKLLLSDSGFYLCAWSFARTGSSYNSPLHFGNGTRLTVT.

The chain is built from TRBV4-3 and TRBJ2-4; 8 bases fit TRBD2. This CDR3 is 15 amino acids long. The V gene end was trimmed by 0 bases and the J gene end by 7 bases; junction bases not matched to a gene: 5. CDR1 and CDR2 from the germline V gene are LGHNA and YSLEER. The CDR3 region is CASSQDTRGANIQYF. The CDR3 DNA reads TGCGCCAGCAGCCAAGATACGCGGGGGGCGAACATTCAGTACTTC.

V is TRBV6-5 and J is TRBJ1-1; no clear D. The CDR3 is made up of 15 amino acids. Germline V gives CDR1 MNHEY, CDR2 SVGAGI. The germline V and J ends were trimmed by 1 base and 4 bases, with 13 bases remaining between them. DNA for the CDR3: TGTGCCAGCAGTTACTGGGCTATGATCCCCACTGAAGCTTTCTTT. Encoded protein: CASSYWAMIPTEAFF.

This chain links TRBV3-1 (or the pseudogene TRBV3-2) with TRBJ2-7, with TRBD2 identical over 9 bases. The V gene end was trimmed by 5 bases and the J gene end by 2 bases; junction bases not matched to a gene: 4. CDR1 is LGHDT and CDR2 is YNNKEL in the germline V gene (reference sequence). The CDR3 is 14 amino acids. The chain's CDR3 is CASSLAGVPYEQYF. CDR3 nucleotide sequence: TGTGCCAGCAGCTTAGCGGGAGTTCCCTACGAGCAGTACTTC.

This chain connects TRBV21-1 to TRBJ1-2; the table gives TRBD1 as D, unverified against the DNA. TRBV21-1 is a recognized pseudogene. The CDR3 runs 17 residues. The CDR3 DNA follows: TGTGCCAGCAGCAAAGGTTTCGGGGCAGGGGGAGAATATGGCTACACCTTC. This codes for CASSKGFGAGGEYGYTF.

The genes are TRBV4-3 and TRBJ2-7; 7 bases fit TRBD1. Germline V gene sequence: CDR1 LGHNA, CDR2 YSLEER. This CDR3 is built from 16 residues. V shed 0 bases, J shed 0 bases, and the junction held 5 bases outside the gene matches. CDR3 sequence reads: CASSQDLGTASYEQYF. The CDR3 DNA is TGCGCCAGCAGCCAAGATTTAGGGACAGCCTCCTACGAGCAGTACTTC.

V gene TRBV7-2 combines with J gene TRBJ2-3; 7 bases align to TRBD2. J was trimmed by 3 bases and V by 3 bases; bases with no gene match: 6. Per the germline V gene, CDR1 is SGHTA and CDR2 is FQGNSA. CDR3 size: 15 residues. The CDR3 region is CASSFQAGLTDTQYF. The CDR3 DNA reads as TGTGCCAGCAGCTTCCAAGCGGGGTTAACAGATACGCAGTATTTT. The full variable domain, rest sourced from reference TRBV7-2 and TRBJ2-3, is GAGVSQSPSNKVTEKGKDVELRCDPISGHTALYWYRQSLGQGLEFLIYFQGNSAPDKSGLPSDRFSAERTGGSVSTLTIQRTQQEDSAVYLCASSFQAGLTDTQYFGPGTRLTVL.

This CDR3 reads CATSDFSGSQHTQYF. DNA of the CDR3: TGTGCCACCAGTGATTTTAGCGGGAGCCAGCATACGCAGTATTTT. The V gene is TRBV24-1, the J gene TRBJ2-3, with 9 nucleotides matching TRBD2. This CDR3 spans 15 amino acids. Germline assignment: CDR1 KGHDR and CDR2 SFDVKD. Trimming cost V 1 base and J 7 bases; bases outside gene matches: 5.

A remark on this clone: Germline is not matched at one junction end, which may reflect a read error. This chain links TRBV7-2 with TRBJ2-5, with TRBD2 matching over 8 bases. The CDR3 runs 13 residues. Germline V CDR1 and CDR2: SGHTA, FQGNSA. In nucleotides, the CDR3 is TGTGCCAGCAAGGGAGGGGGTAGCGGGGAAGGGAACTTC. Its translation: CASKGGGSGEGNF. Variable domain in full (rest from reference TRBV7-2 and TRBJ2-5): GAGVSQSPSNKVTEKGKDVELRCDPISGHTALYWYRQSLGQGLEFLIYFQGNSAPDKSGLPSDRFSAERTGGSVSTLTIQRTQQEDSAVYLCASKGGGSGEGNFGPGTRLLVL.

The CDR3 loop reads CASSQEGTGIYEQYF. CDR3 nucleotide sequence: TGCGCCAGCAGCCAAGAAGGGACAGGGATCTACGAGCAGTACTTC. The V call is TRBV4-3, the J call TRBJ2-7, with TRBD1 identical over 9 bases. J lost 3 bases, V lost 0 bases, and 3 bases had no gene match. CDR1 is LGHNA and CDR2 is YSLEER in the germline V gene. The CDR3 totals 15 residues.

The chain uses TRBV7-2 and TRBJ2-7; D possibly corresponds to TRBD2 (5 bases). V lost 0 bases, J lost 1 base, and 10 bases lay in between. Germline lookup yields CDR1 SGHTA and CDR2 FQGNSA. The CDR3 covers 15 residues. CDR3 sequence reads: CASSLARALSYEQYF. The CDR3, as DNA: TGTGCCAGCAGCTTAGCGAGGGCCCTTTCCTACGAGCAGTACTTC.

In its sample, this clone was seen once. V and J are TRBV10-3 and TRBJ2-5; TRBD2 agrees at 15 bases. The germline gives CDR1 ENHRY, CDR2 SYGVKD. Trimming at V came to 6 bases and at J to 2 bases, leaving 1 base not matched to a gene. The CDR3 has 15 residues. In DNA form, the CDR3 reads TGTGCCATCAGGGGGACTAGCGGGGGGCAAGAGACCCAGTACTTC. Its translation is CAIRGTSGGQETQYF.

This chain joins TRBV2 and TRBJ1-1, with D possibly TRBD1 on 5 matching bases. Trimming left V 6 bases short and J 7 bases short, with 18 bases between. From germline, CDR1 is SNHLY and CDR2 FYNNEI. There are 14 residues in the CDR3. The CDR3 DNA follows: TGTGCCAGCAGGACGGGCGGGACGGGGAATGAAGCTTTCTTT. Translated: CASRTGGTGNEAFF.

The chain couples TRBV28 to TRBJ2-7, with 9 positions matching TRBD1. The length of the CDR3 is 14 residues. Per the germline V gene, CDR1 is MDHEN and CDR2 is SYDVKM. V lost 3 bases, J lost 3 bases, and 3 bases stayed unmatched. The CDR3 DNA reads as TGTGCCAGCAGTTTTTGGGGACAGGGCTACGAGCAGTACTTC. This gives the protein CASSFWGQGYEQYF. The complete variable domain, with remaining parts taken from reference TRBV28 and TRBJ2-7, reads DVKVTQSSRYLVKRTGEKVFLECVQDMDHENMFWYRQDPGLGLRLIYFSYDVKMKEKGDIPEGYSVSREKKERFSLILESASTNQTSMYLCASSFWGQGYEQYFGPGTRLTVT.

The chain uses TRBV30 and TRBJ2-7; tentative D call: TRBD2 (5 bases). Between the trimmed V and J ends, which lost 0 bases and 7 bases, there was a span of 22 bases. Germline values: CDR1 GTSNPN, CDR2 SVGIG (reference sequence). CDR3 size: 16 residues. CDR3 in amino acids: CAWSVREGLPLGEQYF. CDR3 DNA: TGTGCCTGGAGTGTAAGAGAAGGACTCCCTTTGGGAGAGCAGTACTTC. The full variable domain, rest sourced from reference TRBV30 and TRBJ2-7, is SQTIHQWPATLVQPVGSPLSLECTVEGTSNPNLYWYRQAAGRGLQLLFYSVGIGQISSEVPQNLSASRPQDRQFILSSKKLLLSDSGFYLCAWSVREGLPLGEQYFGPGTRLTVT.

This chain joins TRBV2 and TRBJ2-1; TRBD2 might be the D (7 bases). Trimming removed 11 bases from V and 4 bases from J, with 18 bases in between. The CDR3 has 14 residues. CDR1 and CDR2 (germline): SNHLY, FYNNEI. CDR3: CAGEGGPSYNEQFF. CDR3 DNA: TGTGCCGGCGAGGGGGGGCCTTCTTACAATGAGCAGTTCTTC.

This rearrangement joins TRBV4-3 to TRBJ2-3, with TRBD2 identical over 14 bases. V gave up 1 base and J gave up 2 bases; unmatched junction bases: 14. Per germline, CDR1 LGHNA and CDR2 YSLEER. This CDR3 contains 21 residues. CDR3 residues: CASSQGLAGGRTGFVTDTQYF. The CDR3 nucleotides read TGCGCCAGCAGCCAAGGACTAGCGGGAGGGCGTACGGGGTTTGTCACAGATACGCAGTATTTT.